This T cell receptor beta chain came from a study of cytomegalovirus exposure and HLA in healthy donors. The V and J ends lost 6 bases and 3 bases respectively, with 10 bases between them. The germline gives CDR1 SGDLS, CDR2 YYNGEE. CDR3 length: 13 residues. The PCR contained 60 Vbeta and 13 Jbeta primers. Clones were read by immunoSEQ multiplex PCR, and TCRdb kept only the in-frame ones, dropping some. The sample records 160,000 or so clones, around 73% being singletons. The chain carries TRBV9 and TRBJ2-1, with D unclear. Sample: PBMCs. The clonotype originates from a male donor in good health and CMV-seronegative. The CDR3 here is CASTPNGYNEQFF. Here the CDR3 DNA reads TGTGCCAGCACCCCCAACGGCTACAATGAGCAGTTCTTC.